The sequence of this TCR beta chain was determined in a study of CXCR3-negative and CXCR3-positive naive CD8 T cells. General study results and limits: For CXCR3-positive naive cells, TRB CDR3s were more hydrophobic than those of CXCR3-negative naive cells.

Via 5' RACE with UMI labels, TRB cDNA libraries were prepared. TCRdb re-called the 5' RACE reads and catalogs CDR3 proteins one per entry, DNA excluded. The table lists about 50,000 distinct CDR3 sequences, with around 0.5% in the top ten. A CD45RO-CCR7+CD27+CD95- phenotype identified naive CD8+ T cells. To note about this clonotype: Its antigen is not identified.

This CDR3 comprises 14 residues. The V gene's germline CDR1 is SGHRS and CDR2 YFSETQ. This sequence originates from a human donor in good health. Some clones in this sample may be carry-over from other donors' samples. V gene TRBV5-1 combines with J gene TRBJ1-2. The sample comprised naive CXCR3+ CD8+ T cells from blood. Regarding subset: CD45RO-CCR7+CD27+CD95- naive CD8+ T cells expressing CXCR3 (TNR3+). The CDR3 sequence is CASSLEHPNYGYTF. The complete variable domain, with remaining parts taken from reference TRBV5-1 and TRBJ1-2, reads KAGVTQTPRYLIKTRGQQVTLSCSPISGHRSVSWYQQTPGQGLQFLFEYFSETQRNKGNFPGRFSGRQFSNSRSEMNVSTLELGDSALYLCASSLEHPNYGYTFGSGTRLTVV.